The present TCR beta chain was sequenced within a study of T cells after yellow fever vaccination. CDR1 SGHAT and CDR2 FQNNGV come from the germline V gene. The V gene end was trimmed by 3 bases and the J gene end by 7 bases; junction bases not matched to a gene: 15. The CDR3 has 16 residues. This clonotype was observed many times. TCRdb analysed the 5' RACE reads with MiXCR anew, one entry per CDR3 protein. Among 200,000 to 300,000 distinct CDR3 sequences listed, around 3.5% were seen once. The TCR sequence derives from a man younger than 35 who received the YFV17D yellow fever vaccine. Here the sequenced sample was PBMCs, taken 15 days after the yellow fever booster vaccination. This chain connects TRBV11-2 to TRBJ2-7; 7 bases are a match to TRBD1. This chain's CDR3 is CASSFRLGQTSGEQYF. The DNA of the CDR3 is TGTGCCAGCAGCTTCCGACTGGGACAGACCTCTGGGGAGCAGTACTTC.